The clone carrying this T cell receptor beta chain was seen a single time. The data derive from a study of response to subunit inactivated influenza vaccine. MiXCR was run by TCRdb on the RT-PCR reads, yielding one entry per CDR3 protein. The sample carries approximately 730,000 distinct CDR3 sequences, approximately 15% recorded once. Per germline, CDR1 SNHLY and CDR2 FYNNEI. The CDR3 length is 14 residues. The ends lost 7 bases at V and 3 bases at J; junction bases unmatched: 6. The chain employs TRBV2 and TRBJ2-3; 8 positions match TRBD2. The clonotype comes from a man aged 45 to 65 who received an inactivated influenza vaccine. The material was PBMCs from blood, obtained around 15 days before vaccination. In nucleotides, the CDR3 is TGTGCCAGCAACCGGGAGGGCCGTACAGATACGCAGTATTTT. Translated, it gives CASNREGRTDTQYF.